A single sample gave rise to the 19 T cell receptor beta chains below, sequenced in a study of blood T cells in healthy people across ages. Using a J-beta primer mix together with a sample-barcoded 5' primer, a second PCR was run for about 7 to 12 cycles. TCRdb itself ran the 5' RACE reads through MiXCR, one entry per CDR3 protein. The table has some 700,000 distinct CDR3 sequences, 22% seen once. Sequenced sample: blood. The receptor source for this set is a man in his 70s in good health.

The chain recombines TRBV13 with TRBJ2-2; 11 bases are a match to TRBD2. Trimming cost V 5 bases and J 3 bases; bases outside gene matches: 8. The CDR3 has 17 residues. Looked up from germline, CDR1 is PRHDT and CDR2 is FYEKMQ (reference sequence). The CDR3 DNA reads TGTGCCAGCAGCCCAACTAGCGGGGGCGGCTACACCGGGGAGCTGTTTTTT. Amino acid sequence: CASSPTSGGGYTGELFF.

The chain is built from TRBV6-2 or TRBV6-3 and TRBJ1-5; D not certain. Looked up from germline, CDR1 is MNHEY and CDR2 is SVGEGT. CDR3 length: 16 residues. Trimming cost V 2 bases and J 1 base, with 12 bases left between them. The CDR3 DNA follows: TGTGCCAGCAGTTACCCCAGCGACCCAAGCAATCAGCCCCAGCATTTT. The encoded protein is CASSYPSDPSNQPQHF.

The V gene is TRBV7-3, the J gene TRBJ2-7, with a tentative D call TRBD2 (5 bases). CDR1 and CDR2 from the germline V gene are SGHTA and FQGTGA. V lost 3 bases, J lost 0 bases, and 18 bases lay in between. The CDR3 runs to 17 residues. The CDR3 DNA reads TGTGCCAGCAGCTTCCCGGGGTCAAACCCCGTCTCCTACGAGCAGTACGTC. It codes for CASSFPGSNPVSYEQYV.

The rearrangement uses TRBV9 and TRBJ2-6, with D maybe TRBD2 (6 bases). The V end lost 4 bases, the J end lost 5 bases, and 13 bases lay between the germline ends. CDR1 SGDLS and CDR2 YYNGEE come from the germline V gene. This CDR3 is built from 15 residues. The CDR3 loop is CASSPVAVRANVLTF. CDR3 bases: TGTGCCAGCAGCCCCGTAGCGGTTCGGGCCAACGTCCTGACTTTC. Based on the CDR3 plus reference TRBV9 and TRBJ2-6, the full variable domain is DSGVTQTPKHLITATGQRVTLRCSPRSGDLSVYWYQQSLDQGLQFLIQYYNGEERAKGNILERFSAQQFPDLHSELNLSSLELGDSALYFCASSPVAVRANVLTFGAGSRLTVL.

This clonotype was seen more than once but under ten times. This chain joins TRBV12-3 or TRBV12-4 and TRBJ1-1, with D hard to call. The CDR3 loop spans 13 amino acids. Deletions cut 6 bases from V and 5 bases from J, with 13 bases between. The CDR3 loop reads CASRHREATEAFF. The CDR3 DNA reads as TGTGCCAGCAGGCATAGGGAGGCGACTGAAGCTTTCTTT.

The sample holds a few counts of this clonotype. The V and J genes are TRBV20-1 and TRBJ1-2; TRBD1 aligns across 8 bases. CDR3 length: 13 amino acids. Germline CDR1 and CDR2: DFQATT and SNEGSKA (reference sequence). J gave up 4 bases and V 5 bases, and 6 bases lay outside the gene matches. DNA for the CDR3: TGCAGTGCTCCTCAGGGGGCTAGCTATGGCTACACCTTC. It codes for CSAPQGASYGYTF.

This clonotype occurred many times. CDR3 loop: CSARVGAGGLNNEQFF. The CDR3 DNA is TGCAGTGCTAGAGTTGGGGCGGGGGGCCTTAACAATGAGCAGTTCTTC. The gene calls are TRBV20-1 and TRBJ2-5, with TRBD2 matching over 8 bases. TRBJ2-1 explains the end of the DNA better; the J call may be wrong. Germline V gives CDR1 DFQATT, CDR2 SNEGSKA (reference sequence). The CDR3 extends over 16 amino acids.

This clonotype has only a few counts. The genes are TRBV14 and TRBJ1-1, with a tentative D call TRBD1 (5 bases). The CDR3 has 13 amino acids. CDR1 is SGHDN, CDR2 FVKESK, per germline. Trimming took off 4 bases at V and 8 bases at J, with 14 bases between the two ends. In DNA form, the CDR3 reads TGTGCCAGCAGCCTAAACCGGGGCAGGGAAGCTTTCTTT. Translating it yields CASSLNRGREAFF.

The chain employs TRBV12-3 or TRBV12-4 and TRBJ1-1, with D perhaps TRBD1 (6 bases). There are 14 residues in the CDR3. Trimming stripped 8 bases from V and 4 bases from J, with 17 bases between. The CDR3 protein is CASGWRGACTEAFF. The CDR3 DNA reads TGTGCCAGCGGTTGGAGGGGGGCCTGCACTGAAGCTTTCTTT.

This clonotype has only a few counts. The chain recombines TRBV7-9 with TRBJ1-4; no firm D call. The germline V and J ends were trimmed by 6 bases and 7 bases, with 15 bases remaining between them. The CDR3 runs to 14 residues. The germline V gene encodes CDR1 SEHNR and CDR2 FQNEAQ (reference sequence). The CDR3 DNA follows: TGTGCCAGCAGACAAAATCTTGGTGGTGAAAAACTGTTTTTT. Amino acids: CASRQNLGGEKLFF.

The chain employs TRBV20-1 and TRBJ2-7; TRBD2 aligns across 7 bases. The ends lost 3 bases at V and 2 bases at J; junction bases unmatched: 10. Per germline, CDR1 DFQATT and CDR2 SNEGSKA (reference sequence). This CDR3 region has 15 residues. The CDR3 coding sequence is TGCAGTGCTAGGTTTCACAGCGGGAACCCCTACGAGCAGTACTTC. Protein sequence: CSARFHSGNPYEQYF.

This clonotype has only a few counts. The chain has TRBV28 and TRBJ2-1, with 10 nucleotides matching TRBD2. Trimming removed 2 bases from V and 5 bases from J; junction bases left unmatched: 6. Per germline, CDR1 MDHEN and CDR2 SYDVKM. The CDR3 contains 16 residues. The CDR3 is CASSLGLAGGNNEQFF. In DNA, the CDR3 is TGTGCCAGCAGTTTAGGATTAGCGGGGGGAAACAATGAGCAGTTCTTC. Drawing the rest from reference TRBV28 and TRBJ2-1, the complete variable domain is DVKVTQSSRYLVKRTGEKVFLECVQDMDHENMFWYRQDPGLGLRLIYFSYDVKMKEKGDIPEGYSVSREKKERFSLILESASTNQTSMYLCASSLGLAGGNNEQFFGPGTRLTVL.

This clonotype was seen more than once but under ten times. The chain employs TRBV4-1 and TRBJ2-5; a possible D gene is TRBD2 (6 bases). With 4 bases removed from V and 5 bases from J, the gap between germline ends came to 14 bases. The CDR3 totals 14 residues. Germline V gene sequence: CDR1 MGHRA, CDR2 YSYEKL. The CDR3 DNA is TGCGCCAGCAGCCGGGGGGTGATTGGGGAGACCCAGTACTTC. Translating it yields CASSRGVIGETQYF.

This chain links TRBV7-2 with TRBJ1-4; TRBD1 is a possible D gene (5 bases). The V gene lost 0 bases and the J gene lost 7 bases, with 12 bases spanning the gap. CDR3 size: 15 residues. Looked up from germline, CDR1 is SGHTA and CDR2 is FQGNSA. The CDR3 spells CASSLAGRATEKLFF. The CDR3 DNA sequence: TGTGCCAGCAGCTTAGCGGGCAGGGCGACTGAAAAACTGTTTTTT.

This clonotype was seen only once. The V gene is TRBV5-6, the J gene TRBJ2-7, with TRBD2 matching 13 bases. The CDR3 totals 14 residues. With V trimmed by 6 bases and J by 6 bases, 6 bases remained unmatched. The V gene's germline CDR1 is SGHDT and CDR2 YYEEEE. This CDR3 reads CASTGLAGVGEQYV. DNA of the CDR3: TGTGCCAGCACTGGACTAGCGGGAGTTGGCGAGCAGTACGTC.

This clonotype was counted only a few times. The V gene is TRBV28, the J gene TRBJ2-1; 9 nucleotides align to TRBD1. Per germline, CDR1 MDHEN and CDR2 SYDVKM. J was trimmed by 7 bases and V by 6 bases; bases with no gene match: 13. This CDR3 spans 16 amino acids. CDR3 loop: CASRPPGQGRGNEQFF. CDR3 bases: TGTGCCAGCAGGCCTCCGGGACAGGGTCGGGGGAATGAGCAGTTCTTC.

In this sample, this clonotype turned up a few times. The V and J genes are TRBV12-3 or TRBV12-4 and TRBJ2-5; 9 nucleotides agree with TRBD2. TRBJ2-1 explains the end of the DNA better; the J call may be wrong. The CDR3 runs to 21 residues. For the CDR3, the DNA is TGTGCCAGCAGTTTTCGGTATTTTTCTGGGGTAGCGGGAGATGGCTACAATGAGCAGTTCTTC. Protein product: CASSFRYFSGVAGDGYNEQFF.

This clonotype was recorded a few times. The chain couples TRBV27 to TRBJ2-5, with 7 bases matching TRBD2. Germline CDR1 MNHEY, CDR2 SMNVEV (reference sequence). This CDR3 spans 15 amino acids. V dropped 4 bases and J dropped 5; count of bases not matched to a gene: 10. In nucleotides, the CDR3 is TGTGCCAGCAGTTGGGCGGCGGGAGTAAGGGAGACCCAGTACTTC. Amino acids: CASSWAAGVRETQYF.

A single count supports this clonotype. This rearrangement joins TRBV3-1 to TRBJ2-3; possible D gene TRBD2, 5 bases. The germline V gene has CDR1 LGHDT and CDR2 YNNKEL (reference sequence). Between the trimmed V and J ends, which lost 4 bases and 2 bases, there was a span of 7 bases. This CDR3 comprises 13 residues. The CDR3 here is CASSPAATDTQYF. As DNA, the CDR3 is TGTGCCAGCAGCCCAGCGGCCACAGATACGCAGTATTTT.